One TCR beta chain is described in this entry. The antigen remains undetermined. As for treatment: oral pan-JAK inhibitor, 5-10 mg twice daily. This sample is part of a study of CD8+ T cells in alopecia areata. Study results and caveats: Scalp data also include sequences from resident alphabeta T cells of normal skin. Affected lesional scalp, above all in alopecia totalis/universalis, was more clonal than normal scalp.

Germline V gene sequence: CDR1 SGHDN, CDR2 FVKESK. This CDR3 is built from 15 residues. With 1 base clipped from V and 6 bases from J, the junction kept 5 bases outside the gene matches. Sequencing templates came from extracted RNA that was reverse transcribed into cDNA. Using immunoSEQ multiplex PCR, the repertoire was profiled, and TCRdb retains in-frame clones only, with some absent. The sample holds some 210,000 clones, approximately 72% seen once. The rearrangement links TRBV14 to TRBJ1-1; TRBD1 agrees at 10 bases. Specimen: CD4+ T cells sorted from blood, collected between weeks 43 and 45, from a patient treated with tofacitinib. This clonotype was sampled from a human donor with alopecia areata. The CDR3 loop is CASSQVTGGEAEAFF. In nucleotides, the CDR3 is TGTGCCAGCAGCCAAGTGACAGGGGGCGAGGCTGAAGCTTTCTTT. Full variable domain (missing parts from reference TRBV14 and TRBJ1-1): EAGVTQFPSHSVIEKGQTVTLRCDPISGHDNLYWYRRVMGKEIKFLLHFVKESKQDESGMPNNRFLAERTGGTYSTLKVQPAELEDSGVYFCASSQVTGGEAEAFFGQGTRLTVV.